These 27 T cell receptor beta chains share one sample of origin, sequenced in a study of CD8 T cells in ankylosing spondylitis. MiXCR, run by TCRdb on the 5' RACE reads, gives a single entry per CDR3 protein. The sample has around 330,000 distinct CDR3 sequences, 11% seen once. What was sequenced was blood, either unsorted or a sorted T cell fraction (not recorded which). These receptor sequences come from a female donor with ankylosing spondylitis or in good health (not recorded which).

This clonotype was picked up a small number of times. This sequence joins TRBV12-3 or TRBV12-4 and TRBJ1-6; D is perhaps TRBD1 (5 bases). The CDR3 length is 14 residues. Trimming removed 3 bases at V and 8 bases at J, with 11 bases between. CDR3: CASSFQGGDSPLHF. The CDR3 region has the DNA TGTGCCAGCAGTTTTCAGGGAGGGGATTCACCCCTCCACTTT.

In this sample, this clonotype turned up many times. This chain links TRBV5-1 with TRBJ1-2, with unresolved D. V dropped 1 base and J dropped 6 bases, with 16 bases sitting between them. The CDR3 has 15 residues. Germline V lookup: CDR1 SGHRS, CDR2 YFSETQ. CDR3 residues: CASSLLKGRVDGYTF. The DNA for the CDR3 is TGCGCCAGCAGCTTGTTAAAAGGGAGAGTGGATGGCTACACCTTC.

The chain recombines TRBV6-1 with TRBJ1-2, with unresolved D. Deletions cut 6 bases from V and 7 bases from J, with 21 bases between. This CDR3 is 15 amino acids long. Germline CDR1 reads MNHNS; CDR2 reads SASEGT. CDR3 in amino acids: CASRETGTRRVGYTF. In DNA form, the CDR3 reads TGTGCCAGCAGAGAGACCGGAACACGTAGGGTTGGCTACACCTTC.

About this clonotype itself: This clone may be a read error of a much larger clone one base away. The chain combines TRBV27 with TRBJ2-1, with TRBD2 matching 7 bases. V shed 6 bases and J 2 bases; nucleotides not matched to a gene: 10. This CDR3 contains 16 residues. Looked up from germline, CDR1 is MNHEY and CDR2 is SMNVEV (reference sequence). Here the CDR3 DNA reads TGTGCCAGCAGCGCTAGCGGCGGAAGCACCTACAATGAGCAGTTCTTC. This translates into CASSASGGSTYNEQFF.

This clonotype was detected many times. The chain links TRBV2 to TRBJ2-5, with TRBD2 matching 10 bases. Per the germline V gene, CDR1 is SNHLY and CDR2 is FYNNEI. CDR3 length: 11 residues. CDR3 loop: CASGGSETQYF. Written as DNA, the CDR3 is TGTGCTAGCGGGGGGTCTGAGACCCAGTACTTC.

This chain uses TRBV28 with TRBJ2-5; no definite D call. The CDR3 extends over 14 amino acids. In germline, CDR1 is MDHEN, CDR2 SYDVKM. The V and J ends lost 6 bases and 1 base respectively, with 12 bases between them. Here the CDR3 reads CASSLRELQETQYF. For the CDR3, the DNA is TGTGCCAGCAGCCTTAGAGAACTCCAAGAGACCCAGTACTTC.

This clonotype was observed many times. This sequence joins TRBV20-1 and TRBJ2-1; 8 bases map to TRBD2. V lost 6 bases and J lost 5; bases outside the gene matches: 12. Germline lookup yields CDR1 DFQATT and CDR2 SNEGSKA (reference sequence). The CDR3 contains 15 residues. The CDR3 nucleotides read TGCAGTGCAAGGAAAAGAGCGGGGGAGGACAATGAGCAGTTCTTC. This sequence encodes CSARKRAGEDNEQFF.

This clonotype was observed a few times. The rearrangement joins TRBV20-1 to TRBJ2-3; 7 bases map to TRBD1. CDR1 is DFQATT, CDR2 SNEGSKA, per germline (reference sequence). CDR3 size: 18 residues. V was pared by 0 bases and J by 2 bases, with 14 bases of the junction left unmatched. In DNA form, the CDR3 reads TGCAGTGCTAGAGATCCCGGGACAGTGCCAACCTACACAGATACGCAGTATTTT. Protein product: CSARDPGTVPTYTDTQYF.

This clonotype was observed at least ten times. The chain links TRBV29-1 to TRBJ2-1; 11 bases are shared with TRBD2. Germline V lookup: CDR1 SQVTM, CDR2 ANQGSEA. This CDR3 has 18 amino acids. V lost 6 bases, J lost 7 bases, and 20 bases stayed unmatched. CDR3 bases: TGCAGCGTCGGTCGACTAGCGGGACCCTTTGTTCCCTTGAATGAGCAGTTCTTC. Translating it yields CSVGRLAGPFVPLNEQFF.

In its sample, this clonotype was seen a few times. The rearrangement uses TRBV20-1 and TRBJ2-2; no clear D. The CDR3 runs 14 residues. Germline loops: CDR1 DFQATT, CDR2 SNEGSKA (reference sequence). V was cut by 3 bases and J by 0 bases, with 8 bases left in between. CDR3 DNA: TGCAGTGCTAGCTACACCGCGAACACCGGGGAGCTGTTTTTT. This encodes CSASYTANTGELFF.

This clonotype showed up just a few times. The chain joins TRBV7-9 to TRBJ2-1; TRBD1 agrees at 8 bases. V lost 4 bases to trimming and J lost 0 bases; unmatched junction nucleotides: 8. Germline V lookup: CDR1 SEHNR, CDR2 FQNEAQ (reference sequence). The CDR3 is 17 amino acids. This CDR3 is CASSSTVQGASYNEQFF. CDR3 sequence (DNA): TGTGCCAGCAGCTCGACGGTTCAGGGGGCCTCCTACAATGAGCAGTTCTTC.

There are many counts of this clonotype. The rearrangement joins TRBV6-5 to TRBJ1-1; D is ambiguous. The germline V and J ends were trimmed by 4 bases and 1 base, with 13 bases remaining between them. CDR3 size: 15 residues. CDR1 is MNHEY, CDR2 SVGAGI, per germline. CDR3: CASSSLGSANTEAFF. CDR3 sequence (DNA): TGTGCCAGCAGTTCCCTCGGATCGGCGAACACTGAAGCTTTCTTT.

In regard to this clonotype: This may arise from a read error, as a much more abundant clone is one base away. The rearrangement joins TRBV5-1 to TRBJ2-1; D call uncertain. This CDR3 contains 15 residues. V lost 0 bases and J lost 0, with 7 bases in between. The germline V gene has CDR1 SGHRS and CDR2 YFSETQ. The CDR3 sequence: CASSLGHSSYNEQFF. The CDR3 DNA follows: TGCGCCAGCAGCTTGGGCCATAGCTCCTACAATGAGCAGTTCTTC. The full variable domain, rest sourced from reference TRBV5-1 and TRBJ2-1, is KAGVTQTPRYLIKTRGQQVTLSCSPISGHRSVSWYQQTPGQGLQFLFEYFSETQRNKGNFPGRFSGRQFSNSRSEMNVSTLELGDSALYLCASSLGHSSYNEQFFGPGTRLTVL.

Remarks on this clonotype: This may be a read error, as it is one base from a much larger clone. The chain carries TRBV24-1 and TRBJ2-7; 8 bases agree with TRBD1. J was trimmed by 7 bases and V by 5 bases; bases with no gene match: 9. Germline V lookup: CDR1 KGHDR, CDR2 SFDVKD. The CDR3 consists of 14 residues. The CDR3 spells CATSAGQVGIEQYF. The CDR3 nucleotides read TGTGCCACCAGTGCGGGACAGGTCGGTATAGAGCAGTACTTC.

This clonotype has more than one count but fewer than ten. The V call is TRBV12-3 or TRBV12-4, the J call TRBJ2-2; no clear D. The V end was cut by 5 bases, the J end by 3 bases, with 10 bases between. The CDR3 consists of 14 residues. CDR3 sequence (DNA): TGTGCCAGCAGTCCACCACGTGACACCGGGGAGCTGTTTTTT. Translating it yields CASSPPRDTGELFF.

This clonotype was found a few times. The rearrangement joins TRBV5-5 to TRBJ2-3; unclear D gene. Per the germline V gene, CDR1 is SGHKS and CDR2 is YYEKEE (reference sequence). Trimming pared 1 base from V and 4 bases from J, leaving 7 bases between. The CDR3 has 13 amino acids. The CDR3 loop reads CASSLSFSDTQYF. The CDR3, as DNA: TGTGCCAGCAGCTTGTCTTTTTCAGATACGCAGTATTTT.

At least ten counts were recorded for this clonotype. The chain is built from TRBV5-1 and TRBJ2-7, with TRBD1 as a possible D gene (8 bases). The V gene's germline CDR1 is SGHRS and CDR2 YFSETQ. The CDR3 has 15 amino acids. Trimming removed 4 bases at V and 4 bases at J, with 18 bases between. The DNA of the CDR3 is TGCGCCAGCAGCGGGGGGGGGACAGGATCTTACGAGCAGTACTTC. Translating it yields CASSGGGTGSYEQYF.

V is TRBV16 and J is TRBJ1-1; no definite D call. CDR1 and CDR2 from the germline V gene are KGHSY and FQNENV. This CDR3 contains 13 residues. Trimming removed 3 bases at V and 1 base at J, with 6 bases between. DNA for the CDR3: TGTGCCAGCAGCCAGGGAACGAACACTGAAGCTTTCTTT. This gives the protein CASSQGTNTEAFF.

This rearrangement joins TRBV5-1 to TRBJ2-2, with a possible D match to TRBD2 (7 bases). V lost 6 bases to trimming and J lost 3 bases, with 15 bases between them. Germline V lookup: CDR1 SGHRS, CDR2 YFSETQ. The CDR3 runs to 15 residues. The CDR3 coding sequence is TGCGCCAGCACTGCGGGGGCGGAGGACACCGGGGAGCTGTTTTTT. It yields the protein CASTAGAEDTGELFF.

This sequence joins TRBV12-3 or TRBV12-4 and TRBJ2-6; possibly TRBD1 for D (5 bases). V dropped 3 bases and J dropped 11 bases, with 11 bases sitting between them. The CDR3 loop spans 13 amino acids. In DNA form, the CDR3 reads TGTGCCAGCAGTTTTGGGCAGGGTTACGTCCTGACTTTC. It codes for CASSFGQGYVLTF.

Turning to this clonotype: A clone one base away is much larger, so this may be a read error. The CDR3 loop is CASPPWTGKTANTGELFF. CDR3 nucleotide sequence: TGTGCCAGCCCACCGTGGACAGGGAAGACCGCGAACACCGGGGAGCTGTTTTTT. The chain recombines TRBV18 with TRBJ2-2, with TRBD1 identical over 8 bases. CDR1 is KGHSH and CDR2 is LQKENI in the germline V gene. The length of the CDR3 is 18 residues.

At least ten counts were recorded for this clonotype. This rearrangement joins TRBV29-1 to TRBJ1-2, with D possibly being TRBD1 (6 bases). The CDR3 has 13 amino acids. V lost 4 bases, J lost 4 bases, and 13 bases lay in between. The V gene's germline CDR1 is SQVTM and CDR2 ANQGSEA. CDR3 region: CSVGGGPSYGYTF. The CDR3 DNA reads as TGCAGCGTTGGAGGGGGTCCCTCCTATGGCTACACCTTC. Looking up the rest from reference TRBV29-1 and TRBJ1-2 gives the full variable domain: SAVISQKPSRDICQRGTSLTIQCQVDSQVTMMFWYRQQPGQSLTLIATANQGSEATYESGFVIDKFPISRPNLTFSTLTVSNMSPEDSSIYLCSVGGGPSYGYTFGSGTRLTVV.

This clonotype was picked up many times. The CDR3 loop reads CASSQGDTYYGYTF. The DNA for the CDR3 is TGTGCCAGCAGCCAAGGGGACACCTACTATGGCTACACCTTC. The J gene is TRBJ1-2, the V gene TRBV14; D might be TRBD1 (6 bases). Germline assignment: CDR1 SGHDN and CDR2 FVKESK. CDR3 length equals 14 residues. Trimming took off 1 base at V and 3 bases at J, with 9 bases between the two ends.

This clonotype was counted many times. The genes are TRBV5-6 and TRBJ2-7; TRBD2 aligns across 7 bases. V lost 4 bases and J lost 1; bases outside the gene matches: 5. This CDR3 is 14 amino acids long. Germline V CDR1 and CDR2: SGHDT, YYEEEE. DNA for the CDR3: TGTGCCAGCAGCCAAGGACTAGGTTCCTACGAGCAGTACTTC. It yields the protein CASSQGLGSYEQYF.

The chain couples TRBV3-1 to TRBJ2-1, with TRBD2 identical over 7 bases. J was trimmed by 9 bases and V by 1 base; bases with no gene match: 12. Germline CDR1 is LGHDT and CDR2 is YNNKEL (reference sequence). This CDR3 spans 16 amino acids. The CDR3 DNA sequence: TGTGCCAGCAGCCAAGTTTCTGGCGGGAGCTCGGGTGAGCAGTTCTTC. Its translation is CASSQVSGGSSGEQFF.

This clonotype was counted at least ten times. This chain connects TRBV6-2 or TRBV6-3 to TRBJ2-6, with D uncertain. In germline, CDR1 is MNHEY, CDR2 SVGEGT. The CDR3 contains 14 residues. V was clipped by 5 bases and J by 0 bases, with 5 bases between them. CDR3 residues: CASSGDSGANVLTF. DNA of the CDR3: TGTGCCAGCAGTGGGGACTCTGGGGCCAACGTCCTGACTTTC.

This clonotype appeared many times. The V and J genes are TRBV28 and TRBJ2-3; a weak D match, TRBD1 (5 bases). Trimming removed 2 bases from V and 0 bases from J, with 12 bases in between. The CDR3 sequence is 16 residues long. Looked up from germline, CDR1 is MDHEN and CDR2 is SYDVKM. CDR3 sequence: CASSLDGDSSTDTQYF. CDR3 nucleotide sequence: TGTGCCAGCAGTTTAGATGGAGACAGTAGCACAGATACGCAGTATTTT.